This T cell receptor beta chain was identified during a study of monozygotic twins with inflammatory bowel disease. Broader study findings: Data gave no support to a single strong signal or clonotype associated with IBD. IBD patients share fewer clonotypes with other people than healthy twins do, especially with disease activity.

Input per TCR library consisted of roughly 4,000 ng of total RNA. TCRdb reanalyzed the 5' RACE reads, giving one entry per CDR3 protein sequence and no DNA. In all, the sample yields 110,000 to 150,000 distinct CDR3 sequences. The CDR3 spans 16 residues. Per the germline V gene, CDR1 is SGHVS and CDR2 is FQNEAQ. Note on this clonotype: Its antigen is unidentified.

Without any T cell sorting, total RNA was isolated from whole blood. Material: blood. The clonotype was recovered from a human donor with ulcerative colitis or Crohn's disease, or a healthy co-twin of an affected twin (not recorded which). The V and J genes are TRBV7-8 and TRBJ2-2; TCRdb gives TRBD2 as the D gene, but with no DNA this cannot be confirmed. The CDR3 protein is CASSVTSGGGTGELFF.